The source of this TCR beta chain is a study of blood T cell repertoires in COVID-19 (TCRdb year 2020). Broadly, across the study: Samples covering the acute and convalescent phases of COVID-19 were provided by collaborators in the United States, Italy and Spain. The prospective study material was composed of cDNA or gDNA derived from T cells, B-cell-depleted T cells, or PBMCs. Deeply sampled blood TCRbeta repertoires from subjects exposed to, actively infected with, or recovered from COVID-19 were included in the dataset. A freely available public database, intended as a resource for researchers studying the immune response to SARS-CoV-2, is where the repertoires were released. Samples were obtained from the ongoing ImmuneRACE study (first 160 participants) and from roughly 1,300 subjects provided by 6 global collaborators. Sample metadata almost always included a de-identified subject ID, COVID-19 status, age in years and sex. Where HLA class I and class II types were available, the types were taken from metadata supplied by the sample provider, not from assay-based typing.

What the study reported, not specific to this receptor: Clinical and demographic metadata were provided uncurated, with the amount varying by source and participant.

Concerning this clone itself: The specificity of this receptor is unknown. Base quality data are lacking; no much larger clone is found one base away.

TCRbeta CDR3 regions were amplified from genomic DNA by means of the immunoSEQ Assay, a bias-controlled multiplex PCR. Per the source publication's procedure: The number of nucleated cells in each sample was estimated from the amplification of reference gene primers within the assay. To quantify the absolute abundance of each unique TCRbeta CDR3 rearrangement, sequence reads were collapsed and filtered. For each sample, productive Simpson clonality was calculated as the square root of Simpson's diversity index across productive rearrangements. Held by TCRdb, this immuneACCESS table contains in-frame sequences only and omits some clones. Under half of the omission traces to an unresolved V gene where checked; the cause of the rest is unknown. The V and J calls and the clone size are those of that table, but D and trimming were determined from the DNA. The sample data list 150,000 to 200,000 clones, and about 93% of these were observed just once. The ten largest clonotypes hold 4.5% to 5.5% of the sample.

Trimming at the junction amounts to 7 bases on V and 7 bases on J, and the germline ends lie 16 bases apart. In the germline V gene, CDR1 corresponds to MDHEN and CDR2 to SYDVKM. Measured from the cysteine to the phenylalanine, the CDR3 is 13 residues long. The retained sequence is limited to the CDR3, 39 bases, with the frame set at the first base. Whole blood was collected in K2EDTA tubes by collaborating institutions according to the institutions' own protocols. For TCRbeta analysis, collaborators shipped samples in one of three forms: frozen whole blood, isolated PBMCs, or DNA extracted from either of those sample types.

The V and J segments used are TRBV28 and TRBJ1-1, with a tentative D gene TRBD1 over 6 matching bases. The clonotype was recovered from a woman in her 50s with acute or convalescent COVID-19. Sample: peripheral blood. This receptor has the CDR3 CASTTGRSNEAFF. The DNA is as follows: TGTGCCAGCACGACAGGACGCTCGAATGAAGCTTTCTTT.